This T cell receptor (beta chain) was documented in a study of T-cell reconstitution after alpha-beta-depleted transplantation in children. General study findings and limits: Most T-cell counts and diversity one year after the transplant came from T cells that were newly produced.

At least ten counts were recorded for this clonotype. Its antigen is not identified. V was pared by 2 bases and J by 3 bases, with 9 bases of the junction left unmatched. CDR1 is SGHRS and CDR2 is YFSETQ in the germline V gene. The CDR3 consists of 16 residues. The library targeted TCRbeta and was prepared with unique molecular identifiers. Each CDR3 protein is one row after TCRdb ran MiXCR on the PCR reads. The sample yields about 98,000 distinct CDR3 sequences, about a quarter seen once. The sample in question was PBMCs, obtained before TCRalphabeta/CD19-depleted stem cell transplant. The V call is TRBV5-1, the J call TRBJ2-5, with 8 bases aligning to TRBD2. The source is a boy younger than 10 with acute lymphoblastic leukemia, due to receive a stem cell transplant. The CDR3 loop is CASSFGDTSGEETQYF. CDR3 coding DNA: TGCGCCAGCAGCTTCGGGGACACTAGCGGTGAAGAGACCCAGTACTTC.